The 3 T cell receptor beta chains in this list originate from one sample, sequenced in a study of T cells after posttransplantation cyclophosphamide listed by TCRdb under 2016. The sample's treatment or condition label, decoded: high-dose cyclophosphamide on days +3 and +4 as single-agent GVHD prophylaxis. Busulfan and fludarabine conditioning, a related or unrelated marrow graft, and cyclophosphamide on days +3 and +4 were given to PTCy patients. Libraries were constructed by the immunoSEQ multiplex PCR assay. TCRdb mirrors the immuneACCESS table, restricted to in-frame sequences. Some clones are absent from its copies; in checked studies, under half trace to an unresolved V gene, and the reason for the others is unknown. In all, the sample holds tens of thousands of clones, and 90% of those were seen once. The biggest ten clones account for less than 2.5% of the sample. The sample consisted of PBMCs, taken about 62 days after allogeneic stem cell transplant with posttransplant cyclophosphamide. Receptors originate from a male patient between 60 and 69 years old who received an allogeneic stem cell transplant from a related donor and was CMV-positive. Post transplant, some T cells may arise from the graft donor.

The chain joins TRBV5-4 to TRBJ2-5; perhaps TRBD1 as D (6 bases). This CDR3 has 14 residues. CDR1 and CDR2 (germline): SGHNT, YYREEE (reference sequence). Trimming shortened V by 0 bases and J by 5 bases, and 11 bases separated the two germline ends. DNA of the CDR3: TGTGCCAGCAGCTTGGTAGGGGGTAGGGAGACCCAGTACTTC. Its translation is CASSLVGGRETQYF. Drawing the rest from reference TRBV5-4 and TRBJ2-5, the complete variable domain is ETGVTQSPTHLIKTRGQQVTLRCSSQSGHNTVSWYQQALGQGPQFIFQYYREEENGRGNFPPRFSGLQFPNYSSELNVNALELDDSALYLCASSLVGGRETQYFGPGTRLLVL.

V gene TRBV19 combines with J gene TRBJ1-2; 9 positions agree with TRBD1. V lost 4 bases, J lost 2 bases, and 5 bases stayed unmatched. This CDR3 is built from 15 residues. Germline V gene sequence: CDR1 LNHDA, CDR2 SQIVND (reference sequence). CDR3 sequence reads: CASSTWDRENYGYTF. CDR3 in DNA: TGTGCCAGTAGTACCTGGGACAGGGAAAACTATGGCTACACCTTC.

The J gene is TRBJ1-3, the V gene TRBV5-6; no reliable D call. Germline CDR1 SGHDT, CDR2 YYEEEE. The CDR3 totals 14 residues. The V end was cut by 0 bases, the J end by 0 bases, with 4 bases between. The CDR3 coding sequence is TGTGCCAGCAGCTTGGCAGGCTCTGGAAACACCATATATTTT. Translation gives CASSLAGSGNTIYF.